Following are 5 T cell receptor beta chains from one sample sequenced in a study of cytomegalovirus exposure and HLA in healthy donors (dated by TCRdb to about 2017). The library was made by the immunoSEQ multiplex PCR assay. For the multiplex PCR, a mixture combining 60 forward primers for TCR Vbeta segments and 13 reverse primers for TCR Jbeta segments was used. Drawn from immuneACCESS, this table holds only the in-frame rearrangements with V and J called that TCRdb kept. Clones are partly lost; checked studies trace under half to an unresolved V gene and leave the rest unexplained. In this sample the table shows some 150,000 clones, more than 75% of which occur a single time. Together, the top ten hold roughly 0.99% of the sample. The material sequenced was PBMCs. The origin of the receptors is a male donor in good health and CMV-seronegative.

CDR3 amino acids: CASSQRPRSTVTHEQYF. DNA of the CDR3: TGTGCCAGCAGCCAGAGGCCCCGTTCGACAGTAACCCACGAGCAGTACTTC. This chain uses TRBV7-2 with TRBJ2-7, with a possible D match to TRBD1 (5 bases). This CDR3 has 17 residues. V shed 5 bases and J shed 5 bases, with 25 bases lying between them. Germline V gene sequence: CDR1 SGHTA, CDR2 FQGNSA.

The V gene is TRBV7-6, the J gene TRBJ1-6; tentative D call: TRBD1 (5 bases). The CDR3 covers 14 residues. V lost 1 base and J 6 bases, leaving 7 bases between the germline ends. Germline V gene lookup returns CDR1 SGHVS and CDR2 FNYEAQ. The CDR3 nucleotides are TGTGCCAGCAGCTTAGGGGGGGTTAATTCACCCCTCCACTTT. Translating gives CASSLGGVNSPLHF. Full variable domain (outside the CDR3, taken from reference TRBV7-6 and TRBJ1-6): GAGVSQSPRYKVTKRGQDVALRCDPISGHVSLYWYRQALGQGPEFLTYFNYEAQQDKSGLPNDRFSAERPEGSISTLTIQRTEQRDSAMYRCASSLGGVNSPLHFGNGTRLTVT.

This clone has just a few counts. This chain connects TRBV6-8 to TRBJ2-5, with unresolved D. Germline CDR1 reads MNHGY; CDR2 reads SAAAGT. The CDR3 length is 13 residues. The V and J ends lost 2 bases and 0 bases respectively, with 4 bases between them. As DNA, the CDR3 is TGTGCCAGCAGTTACGCGGACCAAGAGACCCAGTACTTC. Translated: CASSYADQETQYF.

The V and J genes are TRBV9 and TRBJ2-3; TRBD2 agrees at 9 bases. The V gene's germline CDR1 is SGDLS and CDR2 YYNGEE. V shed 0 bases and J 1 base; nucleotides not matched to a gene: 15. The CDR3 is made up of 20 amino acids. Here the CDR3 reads CASSVALGGGAGVRTDTQYF. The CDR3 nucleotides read TGTGCCAGCAGCGTAGCTCTGGGCGGGGGGGCGGGGGTCCGCACAGATACGCAGTATTTT.

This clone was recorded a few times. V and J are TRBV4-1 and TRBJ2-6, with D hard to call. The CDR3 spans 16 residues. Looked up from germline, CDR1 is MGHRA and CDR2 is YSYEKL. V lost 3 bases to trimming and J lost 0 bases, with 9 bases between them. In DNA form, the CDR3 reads TGCGCCAGCAGCCAGCGCACAGACTCTGGGGCCAACGTCCTGACTTTC. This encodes CASSQRTDSGANVLTF.